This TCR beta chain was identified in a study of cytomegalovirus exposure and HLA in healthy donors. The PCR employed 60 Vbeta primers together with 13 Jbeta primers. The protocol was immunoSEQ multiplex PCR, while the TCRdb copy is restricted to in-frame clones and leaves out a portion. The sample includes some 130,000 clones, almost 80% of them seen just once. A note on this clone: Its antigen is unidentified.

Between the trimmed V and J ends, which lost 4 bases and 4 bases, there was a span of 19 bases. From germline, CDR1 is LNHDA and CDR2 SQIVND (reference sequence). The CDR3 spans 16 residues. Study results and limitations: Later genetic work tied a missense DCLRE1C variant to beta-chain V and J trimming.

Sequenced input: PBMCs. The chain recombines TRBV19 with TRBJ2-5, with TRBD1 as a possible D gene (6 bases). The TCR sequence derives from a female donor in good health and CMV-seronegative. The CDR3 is CASSNRDTNTGETQYF. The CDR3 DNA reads TGTGCCAGTAGTAACCGGGACACTAACACGGGAGAGACCCAGTACTTC.